One sample yielded the 27 T cell receptor beta chains listed below, sequenced in a study of OX40 agonist ivuxolimab in advanced cancers. The protocol was immunoSEQ multiplex PCR, while the TCRdb copy is restricted to in-frame clones and leaves out a portion. The data show tens of thousands of clones, more than 75% seen once. Sequencing used CD4+ or CD8+ T cells sorted from blood, obtained in a trial of the OX40 agonist ivuxolimab. These receptors all come from an adult with an advanced solid tumor such as melanoma, head and neck, liver or kidney cancer.

The chain joins TRBV19 to TRBJ2-4; D is uncertain. The CDR3 sequence is 13 residues long. Per the germline V gene, CDR1 is LNHDA and CDR2 is SQIVND (reference sequence). The V end lost 6 bases, the J end lost 8 bases, and 14 bases lay between the germline ends. The CDR3 protein is CASSNEPLDIQYF. In DNA form, the CDR3 reads TGTGCCAGTAGCAACGAACCTTTGGACATTCAGTACTTC.

The chain employs TRBV5-1 and TRBJ2-5; D is uncertain. Germline V CDR1 and CDR2: SGHRS, YFSETQ. Trimming took 0 bases from V and 3 from J, leaving 9 bases between them. This CDR3 is built from 14 residues. The CDR3, as DNA: TGCGCCAGCAGCTTGGCCATTGGCAAAGAGACCCAGTACTTC. Amino acid sequence: CASSLAIGKETQYF. The full variable domain, its missing parts supplied by reference TRBV5-1 and TRBJ2-5, is KAGVTQTPRYLIKTRGQQVTLSCSPISGHRSVSWYQQTPGQGLQFLFEYFSETQRNKGNFPGRFSGRQFSNSRSEMNVSTLELGDSALYLCASSLAIGKETQYFGPGTRLLVL.

This clone was counted a few times. V usage is TRBV7-8 and J usage is TRBJ1-5; D not resolved. Between the trimmed V and J ends, which lost 1 base and 0 bases, there was a span of 7 bases. From germline, CDR1 is SGHVS and CDR2 FQNEAQ. The CDR3 runs 15 residues. CDR3 sequence reads: CASSLGPISNQPQHF. Written as DNA, the CDR3 is TGTGCCAGCAGCTTAGGACCCATTAGCAATCAGCCCCAGCATTTT.

Concerning this clone itself: Additional DNA sequences in this sample encode the identical CDR3. The rearrangement joins TRBV11-2 to TRBJ2-7; no firm D call. The V end lost 1 base, the J end lost 0 bases, and 7 bases lay between the germline ends. Germline values: CDR1 SGHAT, CDR2 FQNNGV. The CDR3 length is 14 residues. CDR3 DNA: TGTGCCAGCAGCTTAGGCTACAGCTCCTACGAGCAGTACTTC. Its translation is CASSLGYSSYEQYF.

V gene TRBV7-2 combines with J gene TRBJ1-3; D not certain. V dropped 1 base and J dropped 3 bases, with 7 bases sitting between them. Germline loops: CDR1 SGHTA, CDR2 FQGNSA. This CDR3 is built from 14 residues. The CDR3: CASSLGADGNTIYF. The CDR3 DNA sequence: TGTGCCAGCAGCTTAGGGGCGGATGGAAACACCATATATTTT.

This rearrangement joins TRBV6-1 to TRBJ2-1; the D is unclear. The V end was cut by 4 bases, the J end by 6 bases, with 16 bases between. The CDR3 consists of 15 residues. The germline CDR1 and CDR2 sequences are MNHNS and SASEGT. In DNA form, the CDR3 reads TGTGCCAGCAGTGCACTTCGTGTACCTGGCAATGAGCAGTTCTTC. Its translation: CASSALRVPGNEQFF.

The V and J genes are TRBV5-4 and TRBJ2-3; the match to TRBD2 covers 8 bases. V lost 4 bases, J lost 6 bases, and 13 bases stayed unmatched. The V gene's germline CDR1 is SGHNT and CDR2 YYREEE (reference sequence). The CDR3 length is 16 residues. CDR3 in amino acids: CASSPPPSGLGDTQYF. The CDR3, as DNA: TGTGCCAGCAGCCCTCCCCCTAGCGGGTTAGGGGATACGCAGTATTTT.

This clone was recorded once. V is TRBV7-2 and J is TRBJ2-7, with 9 positions matching TRBD1. Unmatched junction bases numbered 7, after V lost 4 bases and J lost 6 bases. From germline, CDR1 is SGHTA and CDR2 FQGNSA. The CDR3 length is 14 residues. The CDR3 sequence is CASSSVRTGVEQYF. Written as DNA, the CDR3 is TGTGCCAGCAGCTCGGTCCGGACAGGGGTCGAGCAGTACTTC.

This clone appeared once. The V and J genes are TRBV7-2 and TRBJ1-6; 7 positions match TRBD1. With 5 bases clipped from V and 10 bases from J, the junction kept 14 bases outside the gene matches. CDR1 and CDR2 (germline): SGHTA, FQGNSA. The CDR3 runs 16 residues. The CDR3 loop is CASSPTAGQVVSPLHF. CDR3 in DNA: TGTGCCAGCAGCCCAACCGCCGGACAGGTTGTATCACCCCTCCACTTT.

Worth noting for this clone: The junction departs from germline at one end; a sequencing error may be responsible. The chain combines TRBV2 with TRBJ1-1; D uncertain. The germline V gene has CDR1 SNHLY and CDR2 FYNNEI. The CDR3 is made up of 10 amino acids. The CDR3 DNA is TGTGCCAGCAGTAGACCGGGAACAGCTTTT. It yields the protein CASSRPGTAF.

The V call is TRBV4-2, the J call TRBJ2-1; D is perhaps TRBD1 or TRBD2 (6 bases each). The germline V and J ends were trimmed by 4 bases and 0 bases, with 10 bases remaining between them. Germline V gives CDR1 LGHNA, CDR2 YNFKEQ. The CDR3 loop spans 15 amino acids. In nucleotides, the CDR3 is TGTGCCAGCAGCCCGGGGGCTAGCTCCTACAATGAGCAGTTCTTC. It specifies CASSPGASSYNEQFF.

This clone came up a few times. The rearrangement uses TRBV2 and TRBJ2-3, with 9 bases aligning to TRBD2. Germline V gene lookup returns CDR1 SNHLY and CDR2 FYNNEI. V trimming: 8 bases; J trimming: 5 bases; junction bases outside the gene matches: 11. The CDR3 has 15 amino acids. The chain's CDR3 is CASGNLAGSGDTQYF. The CDR3 DNA follows: TGTGCCAGCGGAAACCTAGCGGGGAGTGGAGATACGCAGTATTTT.

The rearrangement joins TRBV30 to TRBJ1-1, with D uncertain. The CDR3 runs to 11 residues. The V end was cut by 1 base, the J end by 11 bases, with 11 bases between. Germline V gene sequence: CDR1 GTSNPN, CDR2 SVGIG (reference sequence). The CDR3 loop reads CAWSGDVPAFF. The DNA of the CDR3 is TGTGCCTGGAGTGGGGATGTGCCGGCTTTCTTT.

The chain combines TRBV7-7 with TRBJ2-5; no clear D gene. The ends were cut back, 2 bases at V and 1 base at J, with 11 bases in the middle. Germline CDR1 is SSHAT and CDR2 is FNYEAQ (reference sequence). This CDR3 comprises 15 residues. This CDR3 is CASSLLPRPQETQYF. The CDR3 DNA is TGTGCCAGCAGCTTACTACCGAGGCCCCAAGAGACCCAGTACTTC.

The chain uses TRBV19 and TRBJ2-2, with D tentatively TRBD1 (7 bases). The V gene lost 5 bases and the J gene lost 4 bases, with 17 bases spanning the gap. This CDR3 has 16 amino acids. Germline-derived CDR1 and CDR2 are LNHDA and SQIVND (reference sequence). DNA of the CDR3: TGTGCCAGTAGTCCTCCCAGGGGGGTAGGCACCGGGGAGCTGTTTTTT. The encoded protein is CASSPPRGVGTGELFF.

CDR3 residues: CASSGAGSRGSNQPQHF. Here the CDR3 DNA reads TGTGCCAGCAGCGGCGCGGGATCCAGGGGAAGCAATCAGCCCCAGCATTTT. The V gene is TRBV7-9, the J gene TRBJ1-5; weak D call: TRBD1 (6 bases). This CDR3 spans 17 amino acids. V lost 5 bases, J lost 1 base, and 18 bases lay in between. Germline V gene data show CDR1 as SEHNR and CDR2 as FQNEAQ (reference sequence).

The CDR3 region is CASSGDRAKNIQYF. CDR3 nucleotides: TGTGCCAGCAGCGGGGACAGGGCCAAAAACATTCAGTACTTC. This chain connects TRBV7-8 to TRBJ2-4, with 8 bases that match TRBD1. The CDR3 has 14 amino acids. V shed 5 bases and J 1 base; nucleotides not matched to a gene: 1. Germline V gene sequence: CDR1 SGHVS, CDR2 FQNEAQ.

In this sample, this clone turned up once. The chain uses TRBV6-5 and TRBJ1-5, with 9 bases that match TRBD1. The V and J ends lost 6 bases and 8 bases, in that order; junction bases with no gene match: 8. Germline V gives CDR1 MNHEY, CDR2 SVGAGI. This CDR3 comprises 14 residues. CDR3 DNA: TGTGCCAGCAGGCCCGACAGGGGGATCAAGCCCCAGCATTTT. Its translation: CASRPDRGIKPQHF.

The chain carries TRBV10-3 and TRBJ2-7, with a weak D call TRBD2 (5 bases). V shed 4 bases and J shed 3 bases, with 10 bases lying between them. CDR1 and CDR2 from the germline V gene are ENHRY and SYGVKD. The CDR3 covers 13 residues. Written as DNA, the CDR3 is TGTGCCATCAGTGCGGGGTTTGGCTACGAGCAGTACTTC. Amino acids: CAISAGFGYEQYF.

The rearrangement links TRBV19 to TRBJ2-3; TRBD1 aligns across 10 bases. Germline V gene sequence: CDR1 LNHDA, CDR2 SQIVND (reference sequence). This CDR3 is 15 amino acids long. V shed 6 bases, J shed 2 bases, and the junction held 5 bases outside the gene matches. The CDR3 sequence is CASRRQGATTDTQYF. CDR3 DNA sequence: TGTGCCAGTAGGAGACAGGGGGCTACCACAGATACGCAGTATTTT.

The gene calls are TRBV5-4 and TRBJ2-6; tentative D call: TRBD2 (5 bases). V was shortened by 2 bases and J by 0 bases, with 12 bases between the two germline ends. This CDR3 spans 17 amino acids. Germline values: CDR1 SGHNT, CDR2 YYREEE (reference sequence). The CDR3: CASSFSQRPSGANVLTF. The CDR3 DNA reads as TGTGCCAGCAGCTTCAGCCAGCGGCCCTCTGGGGCCAACGTCCTGACTTTC.

This rearrangement joins TRBV2 to TRBJ1-4; 7 bases map to TRBD1. Germline loops: CDR1 SNHLY, CDR2 FYNNEI. V was clipped by 7 bases and J by 3 bases; unmatched bases: 11. The CDR3 loop spans 16 amino acids. CDR3 in amino acids: CASKYRGGAANEKLFF. CDR3 sequence (DNA): TGTGCCAGCAAATACCGAGGGGGCGCGGCTAATGAAAAACTGTTTTTT.

CDR3 in amino acids: CASSRAPGLGQGHRPQHF. The CDR3 DNA reads as TGTGCCAGTAGTCGAGCACCGGGTTTGGGACAGGGCCATCGGCCCCAGCATTTT. The chain employs TRBV19 and TRBJ1-5; 9 nucleotides match TRBD1. The germline V gene has CDR1 LNHDA and CDR2 SQIVND (reference sequence). The junction had 20 bases not matched to a gene; V was cut back by 5 bases and J by 9 bases. The length of the CDR3 is 18 residues.

The chain carries TRBV19 and TRBJ2-2, with TRBD2 matching 7 bases. The V gene's germline CDR1 is LNHDA and CDR2 SQIVND (reference sequence). Trimming took 3 bases from V and 4 from J; bases not matched to a gene: 5. The CDR3 runs to 15 residues. DNA for the CDR3: TGTGCCAGTAGTATTTGGTCTAGCGGCACCGGGGAGCTGTTTTTT. Its translation: CASSIWSSGTGELFF.

This clone was recorded a few times. The rearrangement joins TRBV30 to TRBJ1-2, with a possible D match to TRBD1 (5 bases). V was shortened by 1 base and J by 4 bases, with 7 bases between the two germline ends. Germline values: CDR1 GTSNPN, CDR2 SVGIG (reference sequence). The CDR3 contains 12 residues. CDR3 residues: CAWSAGAYGYTF. The CDR3 DNA follows: TGTGCCTGGAGTGCTGGGGCCTATGGCTACACCTTC.

There are a few counts of this clone. V is TRBV7-2 and J is TRBJ1-2; D not resolved. The CDR3 extends over 13 amino acids. From germline, CDR1 is SGHTA and CDR2 FQGNSA. Trimming pared 1 base from V and 6 bases from J, leaving 9 bases between. The CDR3 nucleotides are TGTGCCAGCAGCTTAGTGGTGTGGGATGGCTACACCTTC. This translates into CASSLVVWDGYTF.

The gene calls are TRBV5-1 and TRBJ2-1, with TRBD2 identical over 8 bases. The germline CDR1 and CDR2 sequences are SGHRS and YFSETQ. V shed 2 bases, J shed 7 bases, and the junction held 8 bases outside the gene matches. This CDR3 region has 15 residues. The CDR3 DNA follows: TGCGCCAGCAGCTTAGTGGCGGGGGGTTTAAATGAGCAGTTCTTC. It codes for CASSLVAGGLNEQFF.